This T cell receptor beta chain was found in a study of cytomegalovirus exposure and HLA in healthy donors. PCR primers comprised 60 Vbeta and 13 Jbeta primers. Here immunoSEQ multiplex PCR was the method, and the copy in TCRdb shows in-frame clones only, minus some. Of under 75,000 clones in the sample, about nine tenths were seen once. Study-level findings and limits: Cytomegalovirus status, reportedly, was diagnosed with high specificity and sensitivity by the classifier.

As to this clone: The antigen remains unidentified.

The CDR3 loop spans 14 amino acids. Germline trimming cut 4 bases from V and 8 bases from J; bases unmatched to any gene: 8. Germline V gene sequence: CDR1 SGHDT, CDR2 YYEEEE. The TCR sequence derives from a woman aged 25 to 45 in good health and CMV-seronegative. Sequences were obtained from PBMCs. The rearrangement joins TRBV5-6 to TRBJ1-4, with 7 bases matching TRBD1. DNA for the CDR3: TGTGCCAGCAGCCCAAGACAGGGACGGGAAAAACTGTTTTTT. Protein: CASSPRQGREKLFF.